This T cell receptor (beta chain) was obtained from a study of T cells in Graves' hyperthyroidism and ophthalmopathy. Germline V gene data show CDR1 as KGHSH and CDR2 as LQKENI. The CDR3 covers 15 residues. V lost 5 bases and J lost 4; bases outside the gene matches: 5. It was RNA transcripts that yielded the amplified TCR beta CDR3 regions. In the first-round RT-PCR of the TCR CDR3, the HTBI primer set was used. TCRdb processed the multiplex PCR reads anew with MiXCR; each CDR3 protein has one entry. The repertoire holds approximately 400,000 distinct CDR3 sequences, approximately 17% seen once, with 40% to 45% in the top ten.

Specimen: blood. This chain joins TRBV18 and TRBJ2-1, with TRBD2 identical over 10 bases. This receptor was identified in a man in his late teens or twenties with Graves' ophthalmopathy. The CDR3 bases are TGTGCCAGCTCATTTACTAGCGGGGAGTACAATGAGCAGTTCTTC. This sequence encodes CASSFTSGEYNEQFF.